The next 18 T cell receptor beta chains were all read from a single sample in a study of identical twins. TCRdb recomputed calls from the 5' RACE reads with MiXCR, one row per CDR3 protein. Here the sample spans about 700,000 distinct CDR3 sequences, 8.6% being singletons. The data were also submitted as part of a second study, on yellow fever vaccine responses in identical twins.

The sequencing input was PBMCs. The receptors were gathered from a young woman in good health.

This clonotype was recorded a few times. J is TRBJ1-2 and V is TRBV28; D gene unclear. CDR1 and CDR2 from the germline V gene are MDHEN and SYDVKM. The V and J ends lost 7 bases and 2 bases respectively, with 8 bases between them. This CDR3 contains 12 residues. In nucleotides, the CDR3 is TGTGCCAGCACCAGAACCAACTATGGCTACACCTTC. Residues: CASTRTNYGYTF.

A few counts support this clonotype. This rearrangement joins TRBV20-1 to TRBJ2-5; TRBD2 matches 11 bases. The CDR3 covers 16 residues. Trimming removed 6 bases from V and 0 bases from J; junction bases left unmatched: 9. In germline, CDR1 is DFQATT, CDR2 SNEGSKA (reference sequence). The CDR3 DNA is TGCAGTGCCCCGGGACTAGCGGATCTATACCAAGAGACCCAGTACTTC. Translation: CSAPGLADLYQETQYF.

The chain couples TRBV20-1 to TRBJ2-2; D is tentatively TRBD1 or TRBD2 (6 bases each). Germline assignment: CDR1 DFQATT and CDR2 SNEGSKA (reference sequence). This CDR3 is built from 15 residues. The germline V and J ends were trimmed by 6 bases and 2 bases, with 16 bases remaining between them. The CDR3 region is CSAPLLGGNTGELFF. The DNA of the CDR3 is TGCAGTGCACCCCTACTGGGGGGCAACACCGGGGAGCTGTTTTTT.

J is TRBJ1-1 and V is TRBV20-1; 9 bases agree with TRBD1. Trimming at V came to 3 bases and at J to 8 bases, leaving 7 bases not matched to a gene. The germline V gene has CDR1 DFQATT and CDR2 SNEGSKA (reference sequence). There are 13 residues in the CDR3. The CDR3 loop is CSARLTGGREAFF. The CDR3 region has the DNA TGCAGTGCTAGGCTAACAGGGGGCAGGGAAGCTTTCTTT.

In this sample, this clonotype turned up many times. The chain employs TRBV5-1 and TRBJ2-1; D call uncertain. Trimming removed 2 bases from V and 6 bases from J, with 12 bases in between. This CDR3 region has 14 residues. CDR1 and CDR2 (germline): SGHRS, YFSETQ. The CDR3, as DNA: TGCGCCAGCAGCTTAACCGGGTCGCCCAATGAGCAGTTCTTC. It specifies CASSLTGSPNEQFF.

This clonotype was recorded at least ten times. V is TRBV10-2 and J is TRBJ1-5; 9 positions match TRBD1. The CDR3 length is 13 residues. V shed 5 bases, J shed 5 bases, and the junction held 1 base outside the gene matches. In germline, CDR1 is WSHSY, CDR2 SAAADI. CDR3 bases: TGCGCCAGCAGTTGGGACAGGGATCAGCCCCAGCATTTT. This encodes CASSWDRDQPQHF.

This clonotype appeared a few times. CDR3 bases: TGCGCCAGCAGCCAGGGCAGGGCGATTTCCTACGAGCAGTACTTC. Protein: CASSQGRAISYEQYF. The rearrangement uses TRBV4-1 and TRBJ2-7, with D tentatively TRBD1 (5 bases). Germline-derived CDR1 and CDR2 are MGHRA and YSYEKL. The CDR3 consists of 15 residues. V was shortened by 3 bases and J by 1 base, with 13 bases between the two germline ends.

This chain joins TRBV6-4 and TRBJ2-2; D gene uncertain. Germline CDR1 and CDR2: MRHNA and SNTAGT. The CDR3 extends over 14 amino acids. The V and J ends lost 0 bases and 7 bases respectively, with 9 bases between them. The CDR3 DNA sequence: TGTGCCAGCAGTGACTCTAAGGATATCGGGGAGCTGTTTTTT. This translates into CASSDSKDIGELFF.

This chain joins TRBV3-1 and TRBJ2-1; D gene uncertain. Trimming shortened V by 0 bases and J by 0 bases, and 3 bases separated the two germline ends. This CDR3 is built from 14 residues. Germline V gene lookup returns CDR1 LGHDT and CDR2 YNNKEL (reference sequence). The CDR3 sequence is CASSQDRSYNEQFF. In nucleotides, the CDR3 is TGTGCCAGCAGCCAAGATCGCTCCTACAATGAGCAGTTCTTC.

This clonotype was seen more than once but under ten times. The gene calls are TRBV3-1 and TRBJ2-7, with D possibly matching TRBD2 (5 bases). Germline V gene lookup returns CDR1 LGHDT and CDR2 YNNKEL (reference sequence). This CDR3 has 13 residues. With 4 bases removed from V and 7 bases from J, the gap between germline ends came to 14 bases. CDR3 loop: CASSRTYAEEQYF. The DNA of the CDR3 is TGTGCCAGCAGCCGGACTTACGCGGAGGAGCAGTACTTC.

The chain links TRBV12-3 or TRBV12-4 to TRBJ2-7, with 12 positions matching TRBD2. CDR3 size: 16 residues. V lost 6 bases, J lost 3 bases, and 9 bases stayed unmatched. CDR3 DNA sequence: TGTGCCAGCAGCCGCCCTAGCGGGAGGGGACACTACGAGCAGTACTTC. Translation gives CASSRPSGRGHYEQYF.

The chain recombines TRBV3-1 with TRBJ2-7, with D uncertain. There are 15 residues in the CDR3. The V gene lost 4 bases and the J gene lost 2 bases, with 15 bases spanning the gap. Per the germline V gene, CDR1 is LGHDT and CDR2 is YNNKEL (reference sequence). CDR3 coding DNA: TGTGCCAGCAGCCCCCTCGACTCGCCTCCCTACGAGCAGTACTTC. It codes for CASSPLDSPPYEQYF.

Ten or more counts support this clonotype. V usage is TRBV24-1 and J usage is TRBJ2-2; no definite D call. The germline V gene has CDR1 KGHDR and CDR2 SFDVKD. The CDR3 totals 16 residues. Between the trimmed V and J ends, which lost 5 bases and 1 base, there was a span of 13 bases. The CDR3: CATSGGSTGNTGELFF. The CDR3 DNA follows: TGTGCCACCAGTGGCGGTTCGACTGGGAACACCGGGGAGCTGTTTTTT.

This clonotype was seen repeatedly, ten times or more. The chain links TRBV10-3 to TRBJ2-2; D is unresolved. Trimming shortened V by 10 bases and J by 2 bases, and 11 bases separated the two germline ends. This CDR3 region has 13 residues. Germline lookup yields CDR1 ENHRY and CDR2 SYGVKD. The DNA for the CDR3 is TGTGCCACCACGGACGGAAACACCGGGGAGCTGTTTTTT. Its protein product is CATTDGNTGELFF.

V and J are TRBV7-9 and TRBJ1-2; D may be TRBD1 (5 bases). The CDR3 runs 16 residues. Germline CDR1 and CDR2: SEHNR and FQNEAQ (reference sequence). Trimming stripped 0 bases from V and 6 bases from J, with 17 bases between. The CDR3 DNA sequence: TGTGCCAGCAGCTTAGCGATGTGGTCAGGGCAAGATGGCTACACCTTC. Protein: CASSLAMWSGQDGYTF.

Only a few counts were recorded for this clonotype. The chain joins TRBV25-1 to TRBJ1-1, with a weak D call TRBD1 (5 bases). The V end lost 5 bases, the J end lost 0 bases, and 13 bases lay between the germline ends. The CDR3 spans 15 residues. Germline-derived CDR1 and CDR2 are MGHDK and SYGVNS. Here the CDR3 reads CASSRSGTVNTEAFF. The DNA of the CDR3 is TGTGCCAGCAGTAGATCCGGGACGGTGAACACTGAAGCTTTCTTT. The complete variable domain, with remaining parts taken from reference TRBV25-1 and TRBJ1-1, reads EADIYQTPRYLVIGTGKKITLECSQTMGHDKMYWYQQDPGMELHLIHYSYGVNSTEKGDLSSESTVSRIRTEHFPLTLESARPSHTSQYLCASSRSGTVNTEAFFGQGTRLTVV.

DNA for the CDR3: TGCAGTGCCATGACTAGCGGAGGGTCCACCGGGGAGCTGTTTTTT. This codes for CSAMTSGGSTGELFF. J is TRBJ2-2 and V is TRBV20-1; TRBD2 matches 9 bases. CDR3 length equals 15 residues. V lost 6 bases and J lost 4; bases outside the gene matches: 9. The germline V gene encodes CDR1 DFQATT and CDR2 SNEGSKA (reference sequence).

The chain is built from TRBV14 and TRBJ2-5; TRBD2 is a possible D gene (6 bases). CDR1 SGHDN and CDR2 FVKESK come from the germline V gene. The V end lost 1 base, the J end lost 3 bases, and 15 bases lay between the germline ends. The CDR3 runs 16 residues. CDR3 DNA sequence: TGTGCCAGCAGCCAAGCACTGGGGCGCGGGAAAGAGACCCAGTACTTC. This codes for CASSQALGRGKETQYF. Looking up the rest from reference TRBV14 and TRBJ2-5 gives the full variable domain: EAGVTQFPSHSVIEKGQTVTLRCDPISGHDNLYWYRRVMGKEIKFLLHFVKESKQDESGMPNNRFLAERTGGTYSTLKVQPAELEDSGVYFCASSQALGRGKETQYFGPGTRLLVL.